The present TCR beta chain was sequenced within a study of T-cell reconstitution after alpha-beta-depleted transplantation in children. Deletions cut 2 bases from V and 3 bases from J, with 8 bases between. CDR3 length: 15 amino acids. This sample's TCRbeta library carried unique molecular identifier barcodes. One entry per CDR3 protein results from TCRdb running MiXCR on the PCR reads. The sample carries under 300,000 distinct CDR3 sequences, about 9.9% recorded once. This sample comprised peripheral blood, obtained 180 days after TCRalphabeta/CD19-depleted stem cell transplant. V gene TRBV12-3 or TRBV12-4 combines with J gene TRBJ2-6, with D uncertain. The sequence derives from a male patient aged 2-15 years who had a stem cell transplant for chronic granulomatous disease, so the T cells may come from the graft donor. In nucleotides, the CDR3 is TGTGCCAGCAGTTTATTTGGGGATGGGGCCAACGTCCTGACTTTC. It is translated as CASSLFGDGANVLTF.